These T cell receptor beta chains were read from a single sample in a study of blood T cells in healthy people across ages. TCRdb independently ran MiXCR on the 5' RACE reads; one entry per CDR3 protein. The profile covers more than 700,000 distinct CDR3 sequences, with about 55% appearing a single time and 40% to 50% taken by the ten largest. The sample taken for sequencing was blood. The receptors stem from a man aged 80 or over in good health. Both conserved end residues are part of each CDR3. The D gene is left open where the match is weak. Size is stated for part of the rows, as once, few or many counts, or as a class when the clone is expanded.

V gene,J gene,D gene,clone size,CDR3 protein,CDR3 DNA
TRBV5-1,TRBJ1-4,.,.,CASSLAQSDNEKLFF,TGCGCCAGCAGCTTGGCGCAGTCGGATAATGAAAAACTGTTTTTT
TRBV10-3,TRBJ1-1,.,.,CAISESEIDEAFF,TGTGCCATCAGTGAGTCGGAAATAGATGAAGCTTTCTTT
TRBV7-2,TRBJ1-2,TRBD1,few,CASSKGPILWLRDSYGYTF,TGTGCCAGCAGCAAAGGCCCGATTCTTTGGCTTAGGGACAGCTATGGCTACACCTTC
TRBV3-1,TRBJ1-2,.,.,CASSQEPAPGYGYTF,TGTGCCAGCAGCCAAGAACCAGCCCCAGGCTATGGCTACACCTTC
TRBV3-1,TRBJ2-5,.,.,CASSQEPAQETQYF,TGTGCCAGCAGCCAAGAGCCGGCACAAGAGACCCAGTACTTC
TRBV18,TRBJ2-7,.,.,CASSPTQGGGYEQYF,TGTGCCAGCTCACCAACGCAGGGAGGGGGCTACGAGCAGTACTTC
TRBV3-1,TRBJ1-6,TRBD1,few,CASSRKRQGGNSPLHF,TGTGCCAGCAGCCGCAAAAGACAGGGTGGTAATTCACCCCTCCACTTT
TRBV5-1,TRBJ2-5,.,.,CASSLGRGNPGETQYF,TGCGCCAGCAGCTTGGGTCGCGGGAATCCCGGAGAGACCCAGTACTTC
TRBV14,TRBJ2-3,TRBD2,.,CASSQEGGGLAYWHRYAYF,TGTGCCAGCAGCCAAGAAGGAGGGGGACTAGCGTATTGGCACAGATACGCGTATTTT
TRBV11-2,TRBJ2-3,TRBD2,.,CASSTYRTSGTNRARYAYF,TGTGCCAGCAGCACTTACAGGACTAGCGGTACAAACAGGGCCAGATACGCGTATTTT
TRBV7-3,TRBJ2-1,TRBD2,.,CASSLRGRVSEQFF,TGTGCCAGCAGCTTAAGAGGGAGGGTCTCTGAGCAGTTCTTC
TRBV10-3,TRBJ2-1,TRBD2,few,CAIRAREGTYNEQFF,TGTGCCATCAGGGCTCGGGAGGGAACCTACAATGAGCAGTTCTTC
TRBV7-3,TRBJ1-1,.,.,CASSLTGLGTEAFF,TGTGCCAGCAGCTTAACAGGACTGGGGACTGAAGCTTTCTTT
TRBV20-1,TRBJ2-1,.,.,CSAALSGNYNEQFF,TGCAGTGCTGCCCTGTCCGGGAACTACAATGAGCAGTTCTTC
TRBV6-6,TRBJ1-4,TRBD1,few,CASRLTGSNEKLFF,TGTGCCAGCAGATTGACAGGGAGCAATGAAAAACTGTTTTTT